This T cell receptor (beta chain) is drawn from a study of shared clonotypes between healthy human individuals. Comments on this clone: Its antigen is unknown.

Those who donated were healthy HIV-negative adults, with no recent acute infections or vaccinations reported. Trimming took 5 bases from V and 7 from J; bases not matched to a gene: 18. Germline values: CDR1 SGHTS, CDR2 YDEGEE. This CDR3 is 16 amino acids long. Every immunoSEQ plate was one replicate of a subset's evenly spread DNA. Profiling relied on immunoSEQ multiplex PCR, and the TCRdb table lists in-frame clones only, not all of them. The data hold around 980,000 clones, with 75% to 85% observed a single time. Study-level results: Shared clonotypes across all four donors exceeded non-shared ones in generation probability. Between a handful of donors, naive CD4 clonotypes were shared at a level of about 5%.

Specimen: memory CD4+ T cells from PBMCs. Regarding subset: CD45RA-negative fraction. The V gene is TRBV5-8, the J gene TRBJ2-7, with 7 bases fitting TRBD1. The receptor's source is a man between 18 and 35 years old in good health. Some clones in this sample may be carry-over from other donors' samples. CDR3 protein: CASSKMASGGSIEQYF. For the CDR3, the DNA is TGTGCCAGCAGTAAAATGGCGTCAGGGGGAAGTATTGAGCAGTACTTC.